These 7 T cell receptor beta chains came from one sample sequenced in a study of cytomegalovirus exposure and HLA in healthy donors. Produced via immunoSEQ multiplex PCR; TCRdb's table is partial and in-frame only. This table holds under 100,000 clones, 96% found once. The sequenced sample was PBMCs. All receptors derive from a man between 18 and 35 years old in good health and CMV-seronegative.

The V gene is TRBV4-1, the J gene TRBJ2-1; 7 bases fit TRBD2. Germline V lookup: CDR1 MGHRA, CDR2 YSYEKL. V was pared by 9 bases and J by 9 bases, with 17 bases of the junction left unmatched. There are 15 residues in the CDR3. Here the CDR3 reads CASQAGTIAPPEQFF. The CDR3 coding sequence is TGCGCCAGTCAAGCCGGGACTATCGCCCCTCCTGAGCAGTTCTTC.

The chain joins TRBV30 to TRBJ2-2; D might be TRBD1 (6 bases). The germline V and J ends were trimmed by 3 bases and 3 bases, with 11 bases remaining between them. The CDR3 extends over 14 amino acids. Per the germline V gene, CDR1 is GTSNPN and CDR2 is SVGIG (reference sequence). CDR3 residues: CAWSSGVYTGELFF. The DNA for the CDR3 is TGTGCCTGGAGCTCAGGGGTGTACACCGGGGAGCTGTTTTTT.

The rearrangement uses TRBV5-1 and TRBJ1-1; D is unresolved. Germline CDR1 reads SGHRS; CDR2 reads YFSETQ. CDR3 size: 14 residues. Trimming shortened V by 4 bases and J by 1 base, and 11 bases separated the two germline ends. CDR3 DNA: TGCGCCAGCAGCACGGAGCCCGAGAACACTGAAGCTTTCTTT. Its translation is CASSTEPENTEAFF.

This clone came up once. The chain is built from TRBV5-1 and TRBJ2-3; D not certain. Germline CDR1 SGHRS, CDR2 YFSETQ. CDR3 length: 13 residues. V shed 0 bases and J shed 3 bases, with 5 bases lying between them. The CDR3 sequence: CASSLDRTDTQYF. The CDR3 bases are TGCGCCAGCAGCTTGGACAGAACAGATACGCAGTATTTT.

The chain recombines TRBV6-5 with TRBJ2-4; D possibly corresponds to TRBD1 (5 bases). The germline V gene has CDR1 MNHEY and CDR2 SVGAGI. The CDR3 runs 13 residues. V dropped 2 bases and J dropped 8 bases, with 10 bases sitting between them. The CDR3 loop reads CASSYSPRDIQYF. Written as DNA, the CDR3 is TGTGCCAGCAGTTACAGCCCCAGGGACATTCAGTACTTC.

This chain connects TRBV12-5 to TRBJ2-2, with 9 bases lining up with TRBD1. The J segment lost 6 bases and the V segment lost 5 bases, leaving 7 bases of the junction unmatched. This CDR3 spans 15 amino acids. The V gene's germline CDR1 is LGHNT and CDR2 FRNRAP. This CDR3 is CASGTGQGVSGELFF. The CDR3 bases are TGTGCTAGTGGTACGGGACAGGGTGTTTCCGGGGAGCTGTTTTTT.

CDR3 DNA sequence: TGTGCCAGCTCACCCTCCCGGGACAGGGGCGAAAAACTGTTTTTT. It specifies CASSPSRDRGEKLFF. The chain has TRBV18 and TRBJ1-4; 10 bases are shared with TRBD1. J was trimmed by 8 bases and V by 3 bases; bases with no gene match: 6. The CDR3 has 15 amino acids. Germline V lookup: CDR1 KGHSH, CDR2 LQKENI.